This T cell receptor beta chain was captured in a study of OX40 agonist ivuxolimab in advanced cancers. The overall study: Allowance was made for prior anti-PD-1, anti-PD-L1 or anti-CTLA-4 therapy, and around 44% had some. There were three patients with partial responses, one having hepatocellular carcinoma and two cutaneous melanoma.

The table came from immunoSEQ multiplex PCR; TCRdb's copy has only in-frame clones and leaves some out. The sample holds roughly 21,000 clones, roughly 86% seen once. CDR3 length: 16 amino acids. The germline gives CDR1 SQVTM, CDR2 ANQGSEA. V was clipped by 1 base and J by 5 bases; unmatched bases: 9. The starting material was CD4+ or CD8+ T cells sorted from blood, obtained in a trial of the OX40 agonist ivuxolimab. This clonotype was sampled from an adult with an advanced solid tumor such as melanoma, head and neck, liver or kidney cancer. J is TRBJ1-2 and V is TRBV29-1, with 11 bases that match TRBD1. The CDR3 DNA sequence: TGCAGCGTTGAAGGGACACCGGGACAGGGGGTTTATGGCTACACCTTC. It specifies CSVEGTPGQGVYGYTF.